A selection of T cell receptor beta chains follows, all from one sample in a study of blood T cells in healthy people across ages. TCRdb processed the 5' RACE reads anew with MiXCR; each CDR3 protein has one entry. The sample has approximately 670,000 distinct CDR3 sequences, around two fifths seen once. The sequencing input was blood. The receptors derive from an elderly man in good health. CDR3s include the opening cysteine and the closing phenylalanine or tryptophan. Fields, in order: J gene, D gene, V gene, clone size, CDR3 DNA, CDR3 protein. D genes are given only for firm matches. Clone size is shown for a subset of rows, as once, few, many or a class of expanded clone.

J: TRBJ1-1; D: TRBD1; V: TRBV5-1; size: -; DNA: TGCGCCAGCAGCTCCAGGACAGGTGTCGGCACTGAAGCTTTCTTT; CDR3: CASSSRTGVGTEAFF
J: TRBJ2-5; D: -; V: TRBV2; size: -; DNA: TGTGCCAGCAGTGTCTCTAGCGACCAAGAGACCCAGTACTTC; CDR3: CASSVSSDQETQYF
J: TRBJ2-7; D: -; V: TRBV7-9; size: -; DNA: TGTGCCAGCAGCTTAGACGTAGGGGCCCTCGGCTACGAGCAGTACTTC; CDR3: CASSLDVGALGYEQYF
J: TRBJ2-5; D: TRBD2; V: TRBV15; size: many; DNA: TGTGCCACCAGCAGTGGGACTACCCAAGAGACCCAGTACTTC; CDR3: CATSSGTTQETQYF
J: TRBJ1-6; D: TRBD1; V: TRBV10-3; size: -; DNA: TGTGCCATCAGGGGCGACAGGGGCGATTCACCCCTCCACTTT; CDR3: CAIRGDRGDSPLHF
J: TRBJ2-7; D: -; V: TRBV6-5; size: few; DNA: TGTGCCAGCAGACGAACAGGGTTCGACGAGCAGTACTTC; CDR3: CASRRTGFDEQYF
J: TRBJ1-2; D: TRBD1; V: TRBV12-3/TRBV12-4; size: few; DNA: TGTGCCAGCAGTTCCACGGGACAGGTCTATGGCTACACCTTC; CDR3: CASSSTGQVYGYTF
J: TRBJ2-1; D: -; V: TRBV20-1; size: few; DNA: TGCAGTGCTCTCCGGGACTCCTCCTACAATGAGCAGTTCTTC; CDR3: CSALRDSSYNEQFF
J: TRBJ2-1; D: -; V: TRBV24-1; size: few; DNA: TGTGCCACCAGTGATGGTGGGACCCATGAGCAGTTCTTC; CDR3: CATSDGGTHEQFF
J: TRBJ2-1; D: TRBD2; V: TRBV20-1; size: few; DNA: TGCAGTGCTAGAGTCCTAGCGGGAGCCCTTAACAATGAGCAGTTCTTC; CDR3: CSARVLAGALNNEQFF
J: TRBJ2-1; D: -; V: TRBV7-2; size: few; DNA: TGTGCCAGCAGCCCTTTCAAGGGTGGGAGCTCCTACAATGAGCAGTTCTTC; CDR3: CASSPFKGGSSYNEQFF
J: TRBJ2-7; D: TRBD1; V: TRBV5-1; size: -; DNA: TGCGCCAGCCATGGGACAGACTCCTACGAGCAGTACTTC; CDR3: CASHGTDSYEQYF
J: TRBJ2-7; D: -; V: TRBV7-2; size: -; DNA: TGTGCCAGCAGCGGGAAACAGGGCCCGTCCTACGAGCAGTACTTC; CDR3: CASSGKQGPSYEQYF
J: TRBJ2-7; D: -; V: TRBV5-1; size: -; DNA: TGCGCCAGCAGCCCACGACAGACGATATCCTACGAGCAGTACTTC; CDR3: CASSPRQTISYEQYF
J: TRBJ2-7; D: TRBD1; V: TRBV5-1; size: -; DNA: TGCGCCAGCAGCCGGGTTCAGGGGGCAGCCTACGAGCAGTACTTC; CDR3: CASSRVQGAAYEQYF
J: TRBJ1-6; D: -; V: TRBV20-1; size: -; DNA: TGCAGTGTGAAGACAGCTAATTCACCCCTCCACTTT; CDR3: CSVKTANSPLHF
J: TRBJ2-1; D: TRBD2; V: TRBV7-2; size: -; DNA: TGTGCCAGCAGCTACGCGCTAGCGGGAGTAGGGGAGCAGTTCTTC; CDR3: CASSYALAGVGEQFF
J: TRBJ1-2; D: TRBD1; V: TRBV4-1; size: few; DNA: TGCGCCAGCAGCCAAGCAGGGGGGGACTATGGCTACACCTTC; CDR3: CASSQAGGDYGYTF
J: TRBJ2-5; D: -; V: TRBV3-1; size: -; DNA: TGTGCCAGCAGCCAAGGGGGCAGGGGGAGGGTACGGGAGACCCAGTACTTC; CDR3: CASSQGGRGRVRETQYF
J: TRBJ1-6; D: TRBD1; V: TRBV6-2/TRBV6-3; size: few; DNA: TGTGCCAGCAGGGGAACAGGGGGTCTTTCACCCCTCCACTTT; CDR3: CASRGTGGLSPLHF
J: TRBJ2-5; D: -; V: TRBV7-2; size: -; DNA: TGTGCCAGCAGCTTGGACTACCTGGTTGGGAATGAGCAGTACTTC; CDR3: CASSLDYLVGNEQYF
J: TRBJ2-1; D: -; V: TRBV6-2/TRBV6-3; size: -; DNA: TGTGCCAGCACTACTTGGACAGCCCTAGAGCAGTTCTTC; CDR3: CASTTWTALEQFF
J: TRBJ1-2; D: -; V: TRBV10-3; size: -; DNA: TGTGCCATCAGTTTCTCAACGCGCTATGGCTACACCTTC; CDR3: CAISFSTRYGYTF
J: TRBJ2-3; D: -; V: TRBV7-9; size: -; DNA: TGTGCCAGCAGCTTGGCGGCAGATTCAGATACGCAGTATTTT; CDR3: CASSLAADSDTQYF
J: TRBJ2-2; D: -; V: TRBV29-1; size: -; DNA: TGCAGCGTGGTTACTAGTGGTGGCGGGGAGCTGTTTTTT; CDR3: CSVVTSGGGELFF
J: TRBJ1-1; D: -; V: TRBV6-2/TRBV6-3; size: -; DNA: TGTGCCAGCAAGGTCGAATGGAACACTGAAGCTTTCTTT; CDR3: CASKVEWNTEAFF
J: TRBJ1-1; D: -; V: TRBV27; size: -; DNA: TGTGCCAGCAGTTTATCACCCAGGGCTTCGAACACTGAAGCTTTCTTT; CDR3: CASSLSPRASNTEAFF
J: TRBJ2-7; D: TRBD2; V: TRBV14; size: once; DNA: TGTGCCAGCAGCCGTAATAGCGGGAGGCCGAGCTCCTACAATGAGCAGTACTTC; CDR3: CASSRNSGRPSSYNEQYF
J: TRBJ1-2; D: -; V: TRBV7-2; size: -; DNA: TGTGCCAGCAGCTTAACTTACCCACACACCTTC; CDR3: CASSLTYPHTF
J: TRBJ2-5; D: -; V: TRBV24-1; size: many; DNA: TGTGCCACCAGTGTTCGGGGAAAGGGGGAAGAGACCCAGTACTTC; CDR3: CATSVRGKGEETQYF
J: TRBJ2-5; D: -; V: TRBV28; size: -; DNA: TGTGCCAGCAGTCCCGCCTTTGGGGGCCTCGGGGAGACCCAGTACTTC; CDR3: CASSPAFGGLGETQYF
J: TRBJ2-1; D: TRBD2; V: TRBV7-9; size: many; DNA: TGTGCCAGCAGCTTAGAACTAGCGGGAGTCAATGAGCAGTTCTTC; CDR3: CASSLELAGVNEQFF
J: TRBJ1-1; D: -; V: TRBV5-1; size: -; DNA: TGCGCCAGCAGCTTGGAGACCCCTTTAGTGACTGAAGCTTTCTTT; CDR3: CASSLETPLVTEAFF
J: TRBJ2-7; D: -; V: TRBV12-5; size: -; DNA: TGTGCTAGTGGTTTGGGGGGGGCCTCCGGGACCTACGAGCAGTACTTC; CDR3: CASGLGGASGTYEQYF
J: TRBJ2-7; D: -; V: TRBV30; size: once; DNA: TGTGCCGTCACTCTGGGGGGCGATTATTACGAGCAGTACTTC; CDR3: CAVTLGGDYYEQYF
J: TRBJ1-1; D: TRBD1; V: TRBV7-2; size: -; DNA: TGTGCCAGCAGTGGACAGGGAAGAATGAACACTGAAGCTTTCTTT; CDR3: CASSGQGRMNTEAFF
J: TRBJ2-7; D: TRBD1; V: TRBV6-9; size: -; DNA: TGTGCCAGCAGAGGGGACAGGACGTACAATGAGCAGTACTTC; CDR3: CASRGDRTYNEQYF
J: TRBJ1-1; D: -; V: TRBV24-1; size: once; DNA: TGTGCCACCAGCCGAGGGGGAACTGAAGCTTTCTTT; CDR3: CATSRGGTEAFF
J: TRBJ2-7; D: TRBD2; V: TRBV20-1; size: -; DNA: TGCAGTGCTAGAGATCGGGGGACTAGCGGGAGAAGCTACGAGCAGTACTTC; CDR3: CSARDRGTSGRSYEQYF
J: TRBJ1-1; D: -; V: TRBV20-1; size: -; DNA: TGCAGTGCTCCCGGCCTAGCTTTCTTT; CDR3: CSAPGLAFF
J: TRBJ2-7; D: TRBD1; V: TRBV20-1; size: -; DNA: TGCAGTGCTGGGACAGGATTAAACTCCTACGAGCAGTACTTC; CDR3: CSAGTGLNSYEQYF
J: TRBJ2-5; D: TRBD1; V: TRBV6-2/TRBV6-3; size: many; DNA: TGTGCCAGCACCTCAACAGGGGGCGTAGAGACCCAGTACTTC; CDR3: CASTSTGGVETQYF
J: TRBJ2-3; D: TRBD2; V: TRBV5-4; size: -; DNA: TGTGCCAGCGGAGCGGGGAGCACAGATACGCAGTATTTT; CDR3: CASGAGSTDTQYF
J: TRBJ1-1; D: TRBD1; V: TRBV20-1; size: few; DNA: TGCAGTGCCCACGACAGGGGGGCAATGAACACTGAAGCTTTCTTT; CDR3: CSAHDRGAMNTEAFF
J: TRBJ2-5; D: -; V: TRBV20-1; size: few; DNA: TGCAGTGCTAACCCCTTTGGGGGGAGCAGTGAAGAGACCCAGTACTTC; CDR3: CSANPFGGSSEETQYF
J: TRBJ1-1; D: TRBD1; V: TRBV7-2; size: -; DNA: TGTGCCAGCAGCTTAGCAAGGGGGCATGGTACTGAAGCTTTCTTT; CDR3: CASSLARGHGTEAFF
J: TRBJ1-2; D: TRBD1; V: TRBV7-2; size: few; DNA: TGTGCCAGCAGCTTCCCCAGGGGGAAAGGCTATGGCTACACCTTC; CDR3: CASSFPRGKGYGYTF
J: TRBJ1-4; D: -; V: TRBV5-1; size: -; DNA: TGCGCCAGCAGCTTGGTAGAGGGACTGAATGGAAAACTGTTTTTT; CDR3: CASSLVEGLNGKLFF
J: TRBJ2-5; D: -; V: TRBV5-1; size: -; DNA: TGCGCCAGCAGCTTGCGCCAGGAAGAGACCCAGTACTTC; CDR3: CASSLRQEETQYF
J: TRBJ1-1; D: -; V: TRBV29-1; size: -; DNA: TGCAGCGTTGCAGAATGTGAAGCTTTCTTT; CDR3: CSVAECEAFF
J: TRBJ2-5; D: -; V: TRBV11-3; size: -; DNA: TGTGCCAGCAGCCCTGGGGCATTTAGGGATGAGCAGTACTTC; CDR3: CASSPGAFRDEQYF
J: TRBJ2-7; D: TRBD2; V: TRBV20-1; size: -; DNA: TGCAGTGCTAGTACCAATAGCGGGTGGGCCTACGAGCAGTACTTC; CDR3: CSASTNSGWAYEQYF
J: TRBJ2-3; D: -; V: TRBV28; size: few; DNA: TGTGCCAGCAGTTTTCGCGGGAAGGTCACAGATACGCAGTATTTT; CDR3: CASSFRGKVTDTQYF